This T cell receptor beta chain was observed in a study of cytomegalovirus exposure and HLA in healthy donors. The wider study: Of the donors genotyped, approximately 430 in all, 75% to 90% fell in the Caucasian-associated ancestry cluster.

The length of the CDR3 is 15 residues. After removal of 5 bases from V and 4 bases from J, the junction contained 5 bases not matched to a gene. Germline loops: CDR1 SEHNR, CDR2 FQNEAQ (reference sequence). This PCR relied on a set of 60 Vbeta primers and 13 Jbeta primers. The protocol was immunoSEQ multiplex PCR, while the TCRdb copy is restricted to in-frame clones and leaves out a portion. The sample lists roughly 150,000 clones; around 75% were seen once. Regarding the study as a whole: It was likely that a cluster of highly shared sequence variants was a sequencing artifact.

As to this clone: Its target is not known.

Sequencing was carried out using PBMCs. The chain has TRBV7-9 and TRBJ2-3, with 11 bases lining up with TRBD2. This TCR was recovered from a man in his forties in good health and CMV-seronegative. The CDR3: CASSEGSGRADTQYF. CDR3 coding DNA: TGTGCCAGCAGCGAGGGTAGCGGGAGGGCAGATACGCAGTATTTT.